This TCR beta chain is from a study of cytomegalovirus exposure and HLA in healthy donors. Study findings and constraints: Further analysis was carried out later, and it showed several of the most significant clusters appearing linked to common viral pathogens.

The V gene lost 8 bases and the J gene lost 4 bases, with 12 bases spanning the gap. The germline V gene has CDR1 MDHEN and CDR2 SYDVKM. The CDR3 runs 13 residues. This clone was found a few times. As yet, its antigen is unknown. With 60 Vbeta and 13 Jbeta primers, the PCR was carried out. The repertoire was sequenced with immunoSEQ multiplex PCR; TCRdb's copy has only in-frame clones and lacks some. The sample has 110,000 to 150,000 clones, around two thirds seen once. The receptor was derived from a woman in her sixties or seventies in good health and CMV-seropositive. Material: PBMCs. This chain links TRBV28 with TRBJ1-5; a possible D gene is TRBD1 (5 bases). DNA for the CDR3: TGTGCCAGCGCTCGACAGCCGAATCAGCCCCAGCATTTT. Translation: CASARQPNQPQHF.